The 8 T cell receptor beta chains presented below share a single source sample, sequenced in a study of cytomegalovirus exposure and HLA in healthy donors. Amplification used 60 Vbeta primers and 13 Jbeta primers. Repertoires were generated with immunoSEQ multiplex PCR, while TCRdb's copy carries only in-frame clones and drops some. The table lists 150,000 to 180,000 clones, about 80% of them singletons. Sequenced input: PBMCs. These TCRs come from a man aged 25 to 40 in good health and CMV-seropositive.

The rearrangement links TRBV12-1 to TRBJ1-5. TRBV12-1 represents a pseudogene. The CDR3 sequence is 19 residues long. The CDR3 here is CASSFRGDWFLALGQPQHF. The CDR3 DNA follows: TGTGCCAGCAGCTTTCGGGGGGACTGGTTTCTGGCTCTCGGACAGCCCCAGCATTTT.

The rearrangement links TRBV18 to TRBJ1-1; 8 positions agree with TRBD1. Germline V gene data show CDR1 as KGHSH and CDR2 as LQKENI. V trimming: 6 bases; J trimming: 3 bases; junction bases outside the gene matches: 3. The CDR3 has 13 residues. The CDR3 region is CASSDRGDTEAFF. The CDR3 region has the DNA TGTGCCAGCTCCGACAGGGGAGACACTGAAGCTTTCTTT.

This clone was seen a handful of times. This chain connects TRBV9 to TRBJ1-1; 8 bases align to TRBD1. J gave up 3 bases and V 2 bases, and 3 bases lay outside the gene matches. CDR3 length: 14 amino acids. Germline lookup yields CDR1 SGDLS and CDR2 YYNGEE. The CDR3, as DNA: TGTGCCAGCAGCGTGGGGGACAGGCACACTGAAGCTTTCTTT. It translates to CASSVGDRHTEAFF.

This clone appeared a few times. The gene calls are TRBV5-1 and TRBJ2-5, with 7 bases aligning to TRBD2. Trimming cost V 3 bases and J 7 bases; bases outside gene matches: 12. Germline CDR1 and CDR2: SGHRS and YFSETQ. The CDR3 totals 15 residues. CDR3 residues: CASSSGEGALGTQYF. The CDR3, as DNA: TGCGCCAGCAGCTCCGGGGAGGGCGCGTTGGGGACCCAGTACTTC.

This chain joins TRBV28 and TRBJ2-1; D possibly corresponds to TRBD2 (6 bases). The V gene lost 6 bases and the J gene lost 10 bases, with 25 bases spanning the gap. In germline, CDR1 is MDHEN, CDR2 SYDVKM. This CDR3 region has 16 residues. This CDR3 is CASRPPWRAGRGEQFF. In DNA, the CDR3 is TGTGCCAGCAGGCCCCCCTGGAGGGCAGGCCGAGGGGAGCAGTTCTTC.

DNA of the CDR3: TGTGCCACCGGGATTAGGACTAGCGGGAGAAGGAATGAGCAGTTCTTC. This sequence encodes CATGIRTSGRRNEQFF. The V gene is TRBV15, the J gene TRBJ2-7, with TRBD2 identical over 13 bases. The closer fit of TRBJ2-1 to the DNA end suggests the J call may be wrong. The CDR3 length is 16 residues. CDR1 LNHNV and CDR2 YYDKDF come from the germline V gene (reference sequence).

In this sample, this clone turned up a few times. The genes are TRBV27 and TRBJ2-7, with 14 bases matching TRBD2. CDR3 length equals 14 residues. Germline values: CDR1 MNHEY, CDR2 SMNVEV (reference sequence). Trimming took 4 bases from V and 7 from J; bases not matched to a gene: 3. Written as DNA, the CDR3 is TGTGCCAGCAGTTCAGGACTAGCGGGAGGAGAGCAGTACTTC. Translating it yields CASSSGLAGGEQYF.

J is TRBJ1-2 and V is TRBV29-1, with 7 bases lining up with TRBD1. V lost 7 bases to trimming and J lost 2 bases; unmatched junction nucleotides: 7. This CDR3 is built from 13 residues. Germline V gives CDR1 SQVTM, CDR2 ANQGSEA. CDR3 DNA: TGCAGCGCGGTAGACAGGGCCAACTATGGCTACACCTTC. Its translation: CSAVDRANYGYTF. The whole variable domain, remainder taken from reference TRBV29-1 and TRBJ1-2, is SAVISQKPSRDICQRGTSLTIQCQVDSQVTMMFWYRQQPGQSLTLIATANQGSEATYESGFVIDKFPISRPNLTFSTLTVSNMSPEDSSIYLCSAVDRANYGYTFGSGTRLTVV.